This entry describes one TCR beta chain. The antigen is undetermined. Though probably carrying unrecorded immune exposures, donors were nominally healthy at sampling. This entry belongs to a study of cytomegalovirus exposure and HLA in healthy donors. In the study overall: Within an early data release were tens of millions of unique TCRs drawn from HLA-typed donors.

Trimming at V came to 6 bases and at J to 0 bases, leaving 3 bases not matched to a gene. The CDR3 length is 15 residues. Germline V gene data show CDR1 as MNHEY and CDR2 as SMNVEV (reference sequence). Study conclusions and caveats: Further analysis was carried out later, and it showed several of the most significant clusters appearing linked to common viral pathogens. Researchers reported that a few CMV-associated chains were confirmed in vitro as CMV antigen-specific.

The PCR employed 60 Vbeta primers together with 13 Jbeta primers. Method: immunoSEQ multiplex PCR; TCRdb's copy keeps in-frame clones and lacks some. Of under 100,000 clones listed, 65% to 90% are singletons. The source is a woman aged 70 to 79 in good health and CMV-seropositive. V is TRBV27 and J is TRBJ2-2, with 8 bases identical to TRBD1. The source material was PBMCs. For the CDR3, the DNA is TGTGCCAGCAGCCGGACAGGGACGAACACCGGGGAGCTGTTTTTT. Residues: CASSRTGTNTGELFF.